The T cell receptor beta chain described here comes from a study of blood T cell repertoires in COVID-19. The CDR3 is 15 amino acids. Germline V CDR1 and CDR2: SNHLY, FYNNEI. Germline trimming cut 8 bases from V and 0 bases from J; bases unmatched to any gene: 5. The table came from immunoSEQ multiplex PCR; TCRdb's copy has only in-frame clones and leaves some out. The table records fewer than 300,000 clones, just over 90% of them present only once. This receptor was obtained from a woman in her 30s with COVID-19, enrolled during active disease. V gene TRBV2 combines with J gene TRBJ1-3, with TRBD1 matching over 9 bases. The sample consisted of peripheral blood. The CDR3 protein is CASGGQGISGNTIYF. CDR3 nucleotides: TGTGCCAGCGGGGGACAGGGTATCTCTGGAAACACCATATATTTT. The variable domain in full, with the rest retrieved from reference TRBV2 and TRBJ1-3, is EPEVTQTPSHQVTQMGQEVILRCVPISNHLYFYWYRQILGQKVEFLVSFYNNEISEKSEIFDDQFSVERPDGSNFTLKIRSTKLEDSAMYFCASGGQGISGNTIYFGEGSWLTVV.